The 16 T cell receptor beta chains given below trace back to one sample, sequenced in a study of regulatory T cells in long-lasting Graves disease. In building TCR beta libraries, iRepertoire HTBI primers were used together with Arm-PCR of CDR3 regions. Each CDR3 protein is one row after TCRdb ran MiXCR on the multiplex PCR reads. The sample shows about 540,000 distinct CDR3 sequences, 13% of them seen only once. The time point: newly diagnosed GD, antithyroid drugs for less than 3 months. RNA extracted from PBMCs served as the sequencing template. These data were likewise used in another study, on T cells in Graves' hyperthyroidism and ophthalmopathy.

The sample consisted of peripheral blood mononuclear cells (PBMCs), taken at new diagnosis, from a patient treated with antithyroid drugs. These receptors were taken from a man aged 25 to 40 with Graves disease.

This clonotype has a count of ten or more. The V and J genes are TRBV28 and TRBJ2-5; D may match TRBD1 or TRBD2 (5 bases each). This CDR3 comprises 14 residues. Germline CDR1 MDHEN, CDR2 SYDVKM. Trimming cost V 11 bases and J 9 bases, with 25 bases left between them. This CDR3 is CASTGAPLNSAQYF. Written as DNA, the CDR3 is TGTGCCTCTACCGGGGCCCCGTTAAATTCGGCCCAGTACTTC. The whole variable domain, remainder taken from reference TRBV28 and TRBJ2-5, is DVKVTQSSRYLVKRTGEKVFLECVQDMDHENMFWYRQDPGLGLRLIYFSYDVKMKEKGDIPEGYSVSREKKERFSLILESASTNQTSMYLCASTGAPLNSAQYFGPGTRLLVL.

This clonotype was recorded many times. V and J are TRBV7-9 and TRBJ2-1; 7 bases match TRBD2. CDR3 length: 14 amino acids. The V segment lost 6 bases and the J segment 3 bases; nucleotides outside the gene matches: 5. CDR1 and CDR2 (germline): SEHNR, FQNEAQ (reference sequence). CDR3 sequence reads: CASSPLAVYNEQFF. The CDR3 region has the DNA TGTGCCAGCAGTCCCCTAGCGGTCTACAATGAGCAGTTCTTC.

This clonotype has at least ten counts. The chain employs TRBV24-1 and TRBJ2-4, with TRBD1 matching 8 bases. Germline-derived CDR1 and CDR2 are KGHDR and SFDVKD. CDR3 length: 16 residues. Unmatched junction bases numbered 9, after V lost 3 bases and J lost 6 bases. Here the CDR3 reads CATSDPRTGYANIQYF. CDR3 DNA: TGTGCCACCAGTGATCCCCGGACAGGGTATGCAAACATTCAGTACTTC.

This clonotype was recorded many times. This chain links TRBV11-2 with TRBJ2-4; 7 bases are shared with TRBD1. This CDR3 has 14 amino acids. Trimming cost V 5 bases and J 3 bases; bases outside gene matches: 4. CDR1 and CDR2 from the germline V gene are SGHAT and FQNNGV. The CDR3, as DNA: TGTGCCAGCAGCGATTGGGACAGCAAAAACATTCAGTACTTC. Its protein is CASSDWDSKNIQYF.

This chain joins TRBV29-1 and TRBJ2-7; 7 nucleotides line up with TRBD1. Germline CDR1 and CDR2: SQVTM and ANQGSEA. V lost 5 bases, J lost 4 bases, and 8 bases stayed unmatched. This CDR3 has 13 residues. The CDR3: CSVPGGPLYEQYF. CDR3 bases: TGCAGCGTTCCAGGGGGTCCCCTATACGAGCAGTACTTC.

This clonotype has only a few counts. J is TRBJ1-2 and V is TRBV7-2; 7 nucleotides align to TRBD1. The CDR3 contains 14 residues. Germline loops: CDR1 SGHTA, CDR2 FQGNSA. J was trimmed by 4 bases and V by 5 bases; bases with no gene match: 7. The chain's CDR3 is CASSETRTGYGYTF. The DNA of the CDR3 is TGTGCCAGCAGCGAGACGAGGACAGGCTATGGCTACACCTTC. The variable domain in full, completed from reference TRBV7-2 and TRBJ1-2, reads GAGVSQSPSNKVTEKGKDVELRCDPISGHTALYWYRQSLGQGLEFLIYFQGNSAPDKSGLPSDRFSAERTGGSVSTLTIQRTQQEDSAVYLCASSETRTGYGYTFGSGTRLTVV.

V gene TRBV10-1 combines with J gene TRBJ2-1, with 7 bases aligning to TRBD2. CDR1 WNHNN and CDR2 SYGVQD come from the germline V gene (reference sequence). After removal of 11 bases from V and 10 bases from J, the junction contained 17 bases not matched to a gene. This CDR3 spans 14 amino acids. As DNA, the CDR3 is TGCGCCCCAGCGGGGAGCGGAGGCCGCGGGGAGCAGTTCTTC. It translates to CAPAGSGGRGEQFF.

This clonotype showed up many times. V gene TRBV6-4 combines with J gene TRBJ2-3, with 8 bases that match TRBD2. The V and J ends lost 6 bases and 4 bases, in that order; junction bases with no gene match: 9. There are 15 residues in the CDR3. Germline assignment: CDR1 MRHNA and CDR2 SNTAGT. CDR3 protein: CASSASAGEADTQYF. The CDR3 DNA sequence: TGTGCCAGCAGCGCGTCAGCGGGAGAGGCAGATACGCAGTATTTT.

For the CDR3, the DNA is TGTGCCAGCAGTTTATCCCGGGCAGGCCGATCACCCCTCCACTTT. As protein: CASSLSRAGRSPLHF. This chain joins TRBV27 and TRBJ1-6; D remains unclear. The V gene's germline CDR1 is MNHEY and CDR2 SMNVEV (reference sequence). The CDR3 is 15 amino acids. The V end was cut by 0 bases, the J end by 10 bases, with 13 bases between.

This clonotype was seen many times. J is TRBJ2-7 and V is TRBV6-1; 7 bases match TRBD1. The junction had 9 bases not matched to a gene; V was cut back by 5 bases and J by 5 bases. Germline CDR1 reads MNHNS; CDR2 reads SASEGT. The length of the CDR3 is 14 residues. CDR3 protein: CASSRPGQIDEQYF. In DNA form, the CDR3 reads TGTGCCAGCAGTAGACCGGGACAGATAGACGAGCAGTACTTC.

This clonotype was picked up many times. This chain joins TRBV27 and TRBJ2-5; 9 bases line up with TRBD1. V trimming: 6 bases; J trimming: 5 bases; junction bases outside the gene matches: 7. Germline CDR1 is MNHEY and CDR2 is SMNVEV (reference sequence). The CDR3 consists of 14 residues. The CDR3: CASRDRGRKETQYF. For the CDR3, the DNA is TGTGCCAGCAGGGACAGGGGCCGCAAGGAGACCCAGTACTTC.

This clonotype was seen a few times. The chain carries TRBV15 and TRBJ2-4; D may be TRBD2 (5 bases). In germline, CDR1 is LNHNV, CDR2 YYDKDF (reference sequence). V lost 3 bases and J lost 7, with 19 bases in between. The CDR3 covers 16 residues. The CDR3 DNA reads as TGTGCCACCAGCAGTCGAGGGTGGGGATTGGGGAACATTCAGTACTTC. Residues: CATSSRGWGLGNIQYF.

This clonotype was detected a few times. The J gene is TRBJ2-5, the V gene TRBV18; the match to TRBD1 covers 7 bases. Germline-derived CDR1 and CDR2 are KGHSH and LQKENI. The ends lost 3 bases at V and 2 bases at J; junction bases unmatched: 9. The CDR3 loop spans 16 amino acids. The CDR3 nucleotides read TGTGCCAGCTCACCTAAAACAGGGGATGGGCAAGAGACCCAGTACTTC. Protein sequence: CASSPKTGDGQETQYF.

The CDR3 region is CSVKGLADYQETQYF. CDR3 bases: TGCAGCGTGAAAGGACTAGCGGATTACCAAGAGACCCAGTACTTC. The J gene is TRBJ2-5, the V gene TRBV29-1; TRBD2 agrees at 10 bases. J was trimmed by 0 bases and V by 6 bases; bases with no gene match: 7. The CDR3 is 15 amino acids. Germline V gene sequence: CDR1 SQVTM, CDR2 ANQGSEA.

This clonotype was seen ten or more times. The CDR3 DNA follows: TGCAGTGCTAGTGGGATGCCTTCCTACGAGCAGTACTTC. This gives the protein CSASGMPSYEQYF. This chain connects TRBV20-1 to TRBJ2-7; D is unclear. The CDR3 length is 13 residues. V lost 3 bases, J lost 1 base, and 10 bases lay in between. Germline-derived CDR1 and CDR2 are DFQATT and SNEGSKA (reference sequence).

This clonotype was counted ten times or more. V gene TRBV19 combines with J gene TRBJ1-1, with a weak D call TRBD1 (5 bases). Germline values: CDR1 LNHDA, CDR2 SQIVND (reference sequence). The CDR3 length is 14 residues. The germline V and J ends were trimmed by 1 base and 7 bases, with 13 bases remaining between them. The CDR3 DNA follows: TGTGCCAGTAGTATAGTGGACAAGGTGAATGAAGCTTTCTTT. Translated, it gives CASSIVDKVNEAFF.